The source of this T cell receptor (beta chain) is a study of blood T cell repertoires in COVID-19. The CDR3 is 12 amino acids. V gave up 7 bases and J gave up 4 bases; unmatched junction bases: 4. Germline values: CDR1 SQVTM, CDR2 ANQGSEA. Libraries were prepared by immunoSEQ multiplex PCR; TCRdb keeps only in-frame clonotypes and omits some of them. The sample lists around 100,000 clones, around 87% seen once, with nearly 20% in the top ten. The chain uses TRBV29-1 and TRBJ1-5, with 7 bases identical to TRBD1. The sample taken for sequencing was peripheral blood. The TCR originated in a human donor in a cohort sampled during active COVID-19. The CDR3 reads CSAGQENQPQHF. In nucleotides, the CDR3 is TGCAGCGCCGGACAGGAGAATCAGCCCCAGCATTTT.